This T cell receptor (beta chain) was sequenced during a study of molecular identifiers for immune sequencing clone quantification. Overall study: Replicate RNA from roughly 21,000 or 96,000 naive CD8 T cells formed five aliquots; four were sequenced.

One entry per CDR3 protein, called by TCRdb with MiXCR from the PCR reads. The sample yields over 600,000 distinct CDR3 sequences, just under 20% seen once. Concerning this clonotype itself: Its antigen is not identified.

V lost 2 bases and J 0 bases, leaving 13 bases between the germline ends. CDR1 and CDR2 from the germline V gene are MNHEY and SMNVEV (reference sequence). The CDR3 runs to 16 residues. Study outcomes and limitations: Over 99% of effector molecules, but under 1% in naive cells, were held by clones with more than 20 RNA copies. Identical TCR molecules sharing a barcode could underestimate highly expanded clone sizes.

The naive CD8 libraries originated from between roughly 18,000 and 1,000,000 sorted cells and drew on 10%, 30% or 50% RNA. The origin of this receptor is a human donor in good health. Some libraries in this study had Jurkat cell RNA spiked in. The sample comprised naive CD8+ T cells from blood, with Jurkat cell RNA spiked in. Subset defined: FACS-sorted CD8+CD4-CCR7+CD45RA+ naive T cells. This rearrangement joins TRBV27 to TRBJ1-1, with D possibly TRBD1 on 6 matching bases. Here the CDR3 DNA reads TGTGCCAGCAGTTTAGGACAGCCTACTTTGAACACTGAAGCTTTCTTT. Translating gives CASSLGQPTLNTEAFF.